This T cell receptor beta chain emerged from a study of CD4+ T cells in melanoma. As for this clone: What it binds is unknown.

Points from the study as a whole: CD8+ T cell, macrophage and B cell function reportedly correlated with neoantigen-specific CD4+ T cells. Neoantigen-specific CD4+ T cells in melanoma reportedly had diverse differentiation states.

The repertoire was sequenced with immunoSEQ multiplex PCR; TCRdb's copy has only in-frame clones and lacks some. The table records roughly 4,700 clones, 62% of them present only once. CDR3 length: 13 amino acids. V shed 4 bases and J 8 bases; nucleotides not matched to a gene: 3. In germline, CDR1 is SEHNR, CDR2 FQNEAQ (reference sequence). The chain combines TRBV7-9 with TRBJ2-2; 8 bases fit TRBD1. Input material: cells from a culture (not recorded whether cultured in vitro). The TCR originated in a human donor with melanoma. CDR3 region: CASSSGGAGELFF. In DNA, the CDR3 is TGTGCCAGCAGCTCAGGGGGCGCGGGGGAGCTGTTTTTT.